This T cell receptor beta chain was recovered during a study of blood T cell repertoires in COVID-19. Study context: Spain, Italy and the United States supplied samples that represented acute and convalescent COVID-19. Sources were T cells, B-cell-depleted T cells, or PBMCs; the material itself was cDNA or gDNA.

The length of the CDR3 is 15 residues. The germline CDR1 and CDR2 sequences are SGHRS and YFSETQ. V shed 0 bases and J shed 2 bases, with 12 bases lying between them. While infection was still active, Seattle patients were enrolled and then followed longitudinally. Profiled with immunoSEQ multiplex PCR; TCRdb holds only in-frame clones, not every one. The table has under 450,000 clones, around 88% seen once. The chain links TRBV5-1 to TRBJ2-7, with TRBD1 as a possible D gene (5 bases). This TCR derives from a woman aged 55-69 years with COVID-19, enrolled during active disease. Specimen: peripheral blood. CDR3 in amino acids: CASSLALDTTYEQYF. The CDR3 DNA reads TGCGCCAGCAGCTTGGCCCTGGACACCACCTACGAGCAGTACTTC. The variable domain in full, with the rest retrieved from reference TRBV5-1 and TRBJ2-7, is KAGVTQTPRYLIKTRGQQVTLSCSPISGHRSVSWYQQTPGQGLQFLFEYFSETQRNKGNFPGRFSGRQFSNSRSEMNVSTLELGDSALYLCASSLALDTTYEQYFGPGTRLTVT.